The 9 T cell receptor beta chains below come from one sample, sequenced in a study of blood T cell repertoires in COVID-19. Generated by immunoSEQ multiplex PCR, the TCRdb table keeps only in-frame clones and is missing some. Counted here are around 700,000 clones, 90% occurring once; the ten biggest clones make up under 0.3%. Sequencing was performed on peripheral blood. Receptors were obtained from a woman younger than 35 with acute or convalescent COVID-19.

The rearrangement uses TRBV29-1 and TRBJ2-1, with TRBD1 as a possible D gene (6 bases). CDR1 and CDR2 (germline): SQVTM, ANQGSEA. This CDR3 is 13 amino acids long. V was cut by 5 bases and J by 7 bases, with 15 bases left in between. Here the CDR3 reads CSVQGSVGNEQFF. The CDR3, as DNA: TGCAGCGTTCAGGGGTCGGTGGGGAATGAGCAGTTCTTC.

This chain connects TRBV24-1 to TRBJ1-1; no clear D gene. Trimming stripped 4 bases from V and 5 bases from J, with 10 bases between. CDR3 length: 13 amino acids. The germline V gene encodes CDR1 KGHDR and CDR2 SFDVKD. CDR3 sequence reads: CATSDPSGTEAFF. The CDR3 nucleotides read TGTGCCACCAGTGACCCCTCCGGGACTGAAGCTTTCTTT.

This chain uses TRBV7-2 with TRBJ1-1, with D possibly TRBD1 on 5 matching bases. Germline V gene lookup returns CDR1 SGHTA and CDR2 FQGNSA. V was trimmed by 0 bases and J by 0 bases, leaving 8 bases between them. This CDR3 has 15 residues. The CDR3 DNA reads TGTGCCAGCAGCTTAGCAGGGGTTTTGAACACTGAAGCTTTCTTT. It specifies CASSLAGVLNTEAFF.

The V call is TRBV29-1, the J call TRBJ1-1, with D possibly matching TRBD1 (5 bases). Germline CDR1 reads SQVTM; CDR2 reads ANQGSEA. This CDR3 has 14 residues. Trimming left V 1 base short and J 0 bases short, with 9 bases between. CDR3 amino acids: CSVEGHRMNTEAFF. DNA of the CDR3: TGCAGCGTTGAAGGCCACAGGATGAACACTGAAGCTTTCTTT.

V and J are TRBV4-3 and TRBJ2-1; the D gene is possibly TRBD2 (5 bases). This CDR3 is built from 13 residues. The germline V gene has CDR1 LGHNA and CDR2 YSLEER. V gave up 2 bases and J gave up 5 bases, with 7 bases separating them. CDR3 coding DNA: TGCGCCAGCAGCCAATTACTAGACAATGAGCAGTTCTTC. Residues: CASSQLLDNEQFF.

The chain carries TRBV11-2 and TRBJ1-5; perhaps TRBD1 as D (5 bases). Looked up from germline, CDR1 is SGHAT and CDR2 is FQNNGV. V was cut by 6 bases and J by 9 bases, with 15 bases left in between. The CDR3 totals 13 residues. CDR3 amino acids: CASRDSLFGPQHF. CDR3 coding DNA: TGTGCCAGCAGAGACAGCCTTTTCGGGCCCCAGCATTTT. Complete variable domain (other parts from reference TRBV11-2 and TRBJ1-5): EAGVAQSPRYKIIEKRQSVAFWCNPISGHATLYWYQQILGQGPKLLIQFQNNGVVDDSQLPKDRFSAERLKGVDSTLKIQPAKLEDSAVYLCASRDSLFGPQHFGDGTRLSIL.

The V call is TRBV28, the J call TRBJ1-4; D might be TRBD1 (5 bases). V was trimmed by 5 bases and J by 10 bases, leaving 8 bases between them. The germline CDR1 and CDR2 sequences are MDHEN and SYDVKM. The CDR3 contains 11 residues. Here the CDR3 DNA reads TGTGCCAGCAGTAAAAGGGGAAAACTGTTTTTT. Translated: CASSKRGKLFF. The full variable domain, completed using reference TRBV28 and TRBJ1-4, is DVKVTQSSRYLVKRTGEKVFLECVQDMDHENMFWYRQDPGLGLRLIYFSYDVKMKEKGDIPEGYSVSREKKERFSLILESASTNQTSMYLCASSKRGKLFFGSGTQLSVL.

This chain connects TRBV4-3 to TRBJ2-7, with 7 bases matching TRBD1. This CDR3 region has 14 residues. The germline CDR1 and CDR2 sequences are LGHNA and YSLEER. The ends lost 0 bases at V and 8 bases at J; junction bases unmatched: 7. CDR3 sequence reads: CASSQDRDSYQQYF. In DNA form, the CDR3 reads TGCGCCAGCAGCCAAGATCGGGACAGTTATCAGCAGTACTTC.

This chain links TRBV19 with TRBJ2-5, with TRBD2 matching 8 bases. The CDR3 is made up of 13 amino acids. V was clipped by 8 bases and J by 7 bases; unmatched bases: 9. The germline gives CDR1 LNHDA, CDR2 SQIVND (reference sequence). In DNA, the CDR3 is TGTGCCAGTGCCCCCCGGGGGGGGAGGACCCAGTACTTC. As protein: CASAPRGGRTQYF.